A single sample gave rise to the 27 T cell receptor beta chains below, sequenced in a study of blood T cell repertoires in COVID-19. The assay was immunoSEQ multiplex PCR, and TCRdb's table has in-frame clones only and misses some. Altogether 150,000 to 200,000 clones are present, under 85% being singletons, with the ten largest covering around 9.8%. The specimen sequenced was peripheral blood. The origin of the receptors is a woman older than 75 with acute or convalescent COVID-19.

V usage is TRBV6-5 and J usage is TRBJ2-7; TRBD2 matches 8 bases. Germline V gives CDR1 MNHEY, CDR2 SVGAGI. CDR3 size: 13 residues. V shed 8 bases and J 6 bases; nucleotides not matched to a gene: 9. The CDR3 nucleotides are TGTGCCAGCGGGTCCGGGGGGGCCGGCGAGCAGTACTTC. Translated: CASGSGGAGEQYF.

V usage is TRBV15 and J usage is TRBJ1-1, with D tentatively TRBD1 (6 bases). CDR1 LNHNV and CDR2 YYDKDF come from the germline V gene (reference sequence). This CDR3 has 17 amino acids. V gave up 1 base and J gave up 1 base, with 16 bases separating them. The CDR3 protein is CATSRVGTLEGNTEAFF. The CDR3 nucleotides are TGTGCCACCAGCAGAGTGGGGACACTAGAGGGGAACACTGAAGCTTTCTTT.

The genes are TRBV10-3 and TRBJ1-2; 7 nucleotides line up with TRBD1. Germline V lookup: CDR1 ENHRY, CDR2 SYGVKD. The J segment lost 8 bases and the V segment lost 2 bases, leaving 2 bases of the junction unmatched. The CDR3 covers 12 residues. In nucleotides, the CDR3 is TGTGCCATCAGTGAGACAGGGGTAGGCTACACCTTC. It yields the protein CAISETGVGYTF.

The chain couples TRBV6-2 or TRBV6-3 to TRBJ1-1, with D unresolved. Germline values: CDR1 MNHEY, CDR2 SVGEGT. Trimming shortened V by 2 bases and J by 1 base, and 5 bases separated the two germline ends. CDR3 length: 13 residues. DNA of the CDR3: TGTGCCAGCAGTTACCGTCCGAACACTGAAGCTTTCTTT. It yields the protein CASSYRPNTEAFF.

This clone appeared once. The chain recombines TRBV3-1 (or the pseudogene TRBV3-2) with TRBJ2-5, with 7 bases aligning to TRBD1. Germline-derived CDR1 and CDR2 are LGHDT and YNNKEL (reference sequence). The CDR3 extends over 14 amino acids. V shed 6 bases and J 5 bases; nucleotides not matched to a gene: 9. CDR3 loop: CASRFTGVGETQYF. The CDR3 bases are TGTGCCAGCAGGTTCACAGGGGTCGGGGAGACCCAGTACTTC.

The chain uses TRBV27 and TRBJ2-6, with D possibly TRBD1 on 6 matching bases. Trimming shortened V by 6 bases and J by 1 base, and 13 bases separated the two germline ends. The CDR3 contains 16 residues. Germline V lookup: CDR1 MNHEY, CDR2 SMNVEV (reference sequence). This chain's CDR3 is CASSLQQGSGANVLTF. In DNA form, the CDR3 reads TGTGCCAGCAGCTTACAACAGGGTTCTGGGGCCAACGTCCTGACTTTC.

The rearrangement joins TRBV2 to TRBJ1-1; a possible D gene is TRBD1 (5 bases). Germline V gives CDR1 SNHLY, CDR2 FYNNEI. This CDR3 region has 13 residues. The V and J ends lost 2 bases and 8 bases respectively, with 12 bases between them. The CDR3 nucleotides read TGTGCCAGCAGTGAACTCAGGGCAGTGGAAGCTTTCTTT. It encodes CASSELRAVEAFF.

The chain uses TRBV30 and TRBJ2-5; D is unresolved. The germline CDR1 and CDR2 sequences are GTSNPN and SVGIG (reference sequence). This CDR3 region has 13 residues. With 0 bases removed from V and 1 base from J, the gap between germline ends came to 6 bases. CDR3 in amino acids: CAWSVLVQETQYF. Here the CDR3 DNA reads TGTGCCTGGAGTGTACTTGTCCAAGAGACCCAGTACTTC. Together with reference TRBV30 and TRBJ2-5, the CDR3 gives the full variable domain: SQTIHQWPATLVQPVGSPLSLECTVEGTSNPNLYWYRQAAGRGLQLLFYSVGIGQISSEVPQNLSASRPQDRQFILSSKKLLLSDSGFYLCAWSVLVQETQYFGPGTRLLVL.

The chain carries TRBV24-1 and TRBJ2-5, with D tentatively TRBD2 (7 bases). CDR1 is KGHDR and CDR2 is SFDVKD in the germline V gene. The ends were cut back, 0 bases at V and 1 base at J, with 14 bases in the middle. The CDR3 covers 17 residues. The CDR3: CATSDLRGGGSQETQYF. CDR3 in DNA: TGTGCCACCAGTGATTTGAGGGGAGGGGGGTCCCAAGAGACCCAGTACTTC.

The CDR3 DNA sequence: TGCGCCAGCAGCCCGTGGACTAGTCGGGAGACCCAGTACTTC. Translation gives CASSPWTSRETQYF. The J gene is TRBJ2-5, the V gene TRBV5-1, with 7 bases lining up with TRBD2. The trim removed 4 bases at V and 5 bases at J, leaving 8 bases unmatched. CDR1 is SGHRS and CDR2 is YFSETQ in the germline V gene. The CDR3 totals 14 residues.

The chain recombines TRBV7-9 with TRBJ2-1; D might be TRBD2 (5 bases). CDR3 length: 15 residues. CDR1 SEHNR and CDR2 FQNEAQ come from the germline V gene (reference sequence). V dropped 4 bases and J dropped 10 bases, with 20 bases sitting between them. CDR3 in amino acids: CASSSRLRVGEEQFF. In DNA, the CDR3 is TGTGCCAGCAGCTCCCGTCTCCGGGTCGGGGAGGAGCAGTTCTTC.

This chain uses TRBV18 with TRBJ1-1; a weak D match, TRBD1 (5 bases). CDR1 is KGHSH, CDR2 LQKENI, per germline. The CDR3 loop spans 15 amino acids. V lost 3 bases, J lost 4 bases, and 15 bases lay in between. DNA of the CDR3: TGTGCCAGCTCACCCGTGAGTAGGGGTGGCACTGAAGCTTTCTTT. Encoded protein: CASSPVSRGGTEAFF.

The gene calls are TRBV5-4 and TRBJ1-2; TRBD1 matches at 7 bases. V gave up 4 bases and J gave up 10 bases; unmatched junction bases: 13. This CDR3 is 14 amino acids long. In germline, CDR1 is SGHNT, CDR2 YYREEE (reference sequence). In DNA, the CDR3 is TGTGCCAGCAGCCCAACAAGACAGGGATCCTTCTACACCTTC. It codes for CASSPTRQGSFYTF.

The chain uses TRBV29-1 and TRBJ1-3; 8 bases agree with TRBD1. J was trimmed by 2 bases and V by 4 bases; bases with no gene match: 4. Per germline, CDR1 SQVTM and CDR2 ANQGSEA. The CDR3 runs to 14 residues. The CDR3 sequence is CSVGTGRPGNTIYF. CDR3 sequence (DNA): TGCAGCGTTGGGACAGGGCGGCCTGGAAACACCATATATTTT.

This chain joins TRBV5-5 and TRBJ2-3; 7 bases fit TRBD1. V lost 4 bases, J lost 6 bases, and 8 bases stayed unmatched. Germline-derived CDR1 and CDR2 are SGHKS and YYEKEE (reference sequence). This CDR3 has 14 amino acids. This CDR3 reads CASSREQGSDTQYF. The CDR3 nucleotides read TGTGCCAGCAGCAGAGAACAGGGGTCGGATACGCAGTATTTT.

The CDR3: CASSVGQTLLISGANVLTF. DNA of the CDR3: TGTGCCAGCAGCGTCGGACAGACCCTCCTAATCTCTGGGGCCAACGTCCTGACTTTC. The chain has TRBV5-4 and TRBJ2-6; a weak D match, TRBD1 (6 bases). This CDR3 comprises 19 residues. Germline V CDR1 and CDR2: SGHNT, YYREEE (reference sequence). V lost 4 bases to trimming and J lost 0 bases, with 20 bases between them.

The chain carries TRBV2 and TRBJ2-5; no clear D gene. Germline V gives CDR1 SNHLY, CDR2 FYNNEI. V was trimmed by 4 bases and J by 2 bases, leaving 5 bases between them. The CDR3 length is 12 residues. Written as DNA, the CDR3 is TGTGCCAGCAGTGTGAGACAAGAGACCCAGTACTTC. This sequence encodes CASSVRQETQYF.

The rearrangement joins TRBV6-5 to TRBJ1-2, with D maybe TRBD1 (6 bases). The germline V gene has CDR1 MNHEY and CDR2 SVGAGI. V lost 4 bases and J 13 bases, leaving 22 bases between the germline ends. This CDR3 comprises 14 residues. For the CDR3, the DNA is TGTGCCAGCAGTTTCCCCCAGGGGCCGGGCCCCCCCACCTTC. The encoded protein is CASSFPQGPGPPTF.

The chain has TRBV5-1 and TRBJ2-6; possibly TRBD1 for D (5 bases). The CDR3 consists of 15 residues. Germline V gene data show CDR1 as SGHRS and CDR2 as YFSETQ. V gave up 4 bases and J gave up 4 bases, with 12 bases separating them. The CDR3 loop reads CASSTLGVGANVLTF. CDR3 in DNA: TGCGCCAGCAGCACTTTAGGGGTAGGGGCCAACGTCCTGACTTTC.

This chain connects TRBV19 to TRBJ2-5; TRBD2 matches 8 bases. Trimming at V came to 1 base and at J to 5 bases, leaving 6 bases not matched to a gene. The CDR3 contains 15 residues. The germline V gene has CDR1 LNHDA and CDR2 SQIVND (reference sequence). In DNA, the CDR3 is TGTGCCAGTAGTATAGCGGGGGGGCCACGGGAGACCCAGTACTTC. Protein sequence: CASSIAGGPRETQYF.

V and J are TRBV29-1 and TRBJ2-1, with D perhaps TRBD1 (5 bases). The CDR3 totals 11 residues. The germline gives CDR1 SQVTM, CDR2 ANQGSEA. V shed 5 bases and J shed 7 bases, with 9 bases lying between them. CDR3 coding DNA: TGCAGCGTTCCAGGGCGGAATGAGCAGTTCTTC. This sequence encodes CSVPGRNEQFF.

The rearrangement uses TRBV5-1 and TRBJ1-1; 10 nucleotides agree with TRBD1. The J segment lost 6 bases and the V segment lost 6 bases, leaving 11 bases of the junction unmatched. The CDR3 runs to 15 residues. Germline CDR1 is SGHRS and CDR2 is YFSETQ. The CDR3 DNA reads as TGCGCCAGCACCTCCGGGACAGGGGTTCGAGCTGAAGCTTTCTTT. Protein: CASTSGTGVRAEAFF. The entire variable domain, with the rest obtained from reference TRBV5-1 and TRBJ1-1, is as follows: KAGVTQTPRYLIKTRGQQVTLSCSPISGHRSVSWYQQTPGQGLQFLFEYFSETQRNKGNFPGRFSGRQFSNSRSEMNVSTLELGDSALYLCASTSGTGVRAEAFFGQGTRLTVV.

DNA for the CDR3: TGTGCCAGCAGTTTCCTGAGTAACACTGAAGCTTTCTTT. Encoded protein: CASSFLSNTEAFF. The chain employs TRBV27 and TRBJ1-1; D gene uncertain. CDR3 length equals 13 residues. The germline V gene encodes CDR1 MNHEY and CDR2 SMNVEV (reference sequence). Trimming shortened V by 3 bases and J by 2 bases, and 7 bases separated the two germline ends.

V gene TRBV9 combines with J gene TRBJ2-3; 8 bases are a match to TRBD2. The CDR3 is 18 amino acids. The V gene's germline CDR1 is SGDLS and CDR2 YYNGEE. Losses at the gene ends were 0 bases for V and 2 bases for J; bases not matched to a gene: 11. The CDR3, as DNA: TGTGCCAGCAGCGTAGCCCCTGGGGCGGGAGGTTTCACAGATACGCAGTATTTT. This sequence encodes CASSVAPGAGGFTDTQYF.

The CDR3 region has the DNA TGTGCCAGTAGCGAGGGAGGGGCAGATACGCAGTATTTT. It yields the protein CASSEGGADTQYF. The chain couples TRBV19 to TRBJ2-3, with 7 bases lining up with TRBD2. Germline values: CDR1 LNHDA, CDR2 SQIVND (reference sequence). The V and J ends lost 6 bases and 4 bases, in that order; junction bases with no gene match: 4. The CDR3 runs 13 residues.

This clone was seen a few times. The chain has TRBV6-1 and TRBJ2-1, with D possibly matching TRBD2 (7 bases). This CDR3 region has 12 residues. Germline V gene data show CDR1 as MNHNS and CDR2 as SASEGT. V was trimmed by 0 bases and J by 12 bases, leaving 9 bases between them. CDR3 sequence reads: CASSEARGGQFF. As DNA, the CDR3 is TGTGCCAGCAGTGAAGCTAGGGGGGGGCAGTTCTTC.

The genes are TRBV7-9 and TRBJ1-1, with D possibly matching TRBD1 (5 bases). V lost 5 bases and J 2 bases, leaving 9 bases between the germline ends. Germline CDR1 SEHNR, CDR2 FQNEAQ (reference sequence). The CDR3 has 13 amino acids. This chain's CDR3 is CASSATVNTEAFF. CDR3 in DNA: TGTGCCAGCAGCGCGACAGTAAACACTGAAGCTTTCTTT. Full variable domain (outside the CDR3, taken from reference TRBV7-9 and TRBJ1-1): DTGVSQNPRHKITKRGQNVTFRCDPISEHNRLYWYRQTLGQGPEFLTYFQNEAQLEKSRLLSDRFSAERPKGSFSTLEIQRTEQGDSAMYLCASSATVNTEAFFGQGTRLTVV.